Below are 13 T cell receptor beta chains sequenced from a single sample in a study of molecular identifiers for immune sequencing clone quantification. TCRdb re-called the PCR reads through MiXCR, storing one row per CDR3 protein. Of a few hundred thousand distinct CDR3 sequences listed, roughly 24% were seen once; the top ten hold about 0.71%. Sequenced material: naive CD8+ T cells from blood, with Jurkat cell RNA spiked in. Described subset: FACS-sorted CD8+CD4-CCR7+CD45RA+ naive T cells. The receptors derive from a human donor in good health. Some libraries in this study had Jurkat cell RNA spiked in.

DNA of the CDR3: TGTGCCAGCAGTTACGGGACTAGCGGGGCCATGAAGGAGACCCAGTACTTC. It codes for CASSYGTSGAMKETQYF. This chain joins TRBV6-5 and TRBJ2-5; TRBD2 aligns across 13 bases. V trimming: 2 bases; J trimming: 5 bases; junction bases outside the gene matches: 8. The germline V gene has CDR1 MNHEY and CDR2 SVGAGI. CDR3 length: 17 amino acids.

This clonotype was recorded at least ten times. The chain is built from TRBV12-3 or TRBV12-4 and TRBJ1-5; 7 bases are shared with TRBD1. The junction had 6 bases not matched to a gene; V was cut back by 6 bases and J by 1 base. This CDR3 spans 15 amino acids. The CDR3 DNA is TGTGCCAGCAGCCGTGGGACAGAGAGCAATCAGCCCCAGCATTTT. It specifies CASSRGTESNQPQHF.

Only a few counts were recorded for this clonotype. The chain carries TRBV29-1 and TRBJ2-2; 7 bases line up with TRBD1. The V gene end was trimmed by 1 base and the J gene end by 2 bases; junction bases not matched to a gene: 7. Looked up from germline, CDR1 is SQVTM and CDR2 is ANQGSEA. This CDR3 has 16 amino acids. CDR3 DNA: TGCAGCGTTGAAGGTCAACAGGGGTCCAACACCGGGGAGCTGTTTTTT. This gives the protein CSVEGQQGSNTGELFF.

This clonotype showed up just a few times. The chain recombines TRBV7-2 with TRBJ2-2, with a tentative D call TRBD2 (5 bases). The CDR3 sequence is 16 residues long. With 5 bases removed from V and 3 bases from J, the gap between germline ends came to 16 bases. Germline loops: CDR1 SGHTA, CDR2 FQGNSA. Written as DNA, the CDR3 is TGTGCCAGCAGCCAATGGTACGGTAGCGACACCGGGGAGCTGTTTTTT. It codes for CASSQWYGSDTGELFF.

Turning to this clonotype: A clone one base away is much larger, so this may be a read error. The rearrangement uses TRBV9 and TRBJ2-5; D may match TRBD1 or TRBD2 (5 bases each). V lost 4 bases to trimming and J lost 7 bases, with 17 bases between them. The CDR3 sequence is 14 residues long. The germline CDR1 and CDR2 sequences are SGDLS and YYNGEE. Here the CDR3 reads CASSTEGLRGTQYF. DNA of the CDR3: TGTGCCAGCAGCACAGAGGGGCTGCGAGGGACCCAGTACTTC. Full variable domain (rest looked up from reference TRBV9 and TRBJ2-5): DSGVTQTPKHLITATGQRVTLRCSPRSGDLSVYWYQQSLDQGLQFLIQYYNGEERAKGNILERFSAQQFPDLHSELNLSSLELGDSALYFCASSTEGLRGTQYFGPGTRLLVL.

The chain links TRBV27 to TRBJ2-7, with 7 bases aligning to TRBD2. The junction had 11 bases not matched to a gene; V was cut back by 5 bases and J by 7 bases. Germline CDR1 MNHEY, CDR2 SMNVEV (reference sequence). The CDR3 is made up of 14 amino acids. The DNA of the CDR3 is TGTGCCAGCAGTCTATTGGGGGGGATCCAGGAGCAGTACTTC. It encodes CASSLLGGIQEQYF.

Only one count was recorded for this clonotype. The junction departs from the called germline gene at one end, perhaps through a read error. The chain carries TRBV5-6 and TRBJ2-3; possibly TRBD2 for D (6 bases). Germline V gives CDR1 SGHDT, CDR2 YYEEEE. This CDR3 is 17 amino acids long. The chain's CDR3 is CAGSLGLTYVKVDTQYF. The DNA for the CDR3 is TGTGCCGGCAGCTTGGGACTCACTTACGTGAAAGTCGATACGCAGTATTTT.

This clonotype was seen repeatedly, ten times or more. The chain joins TRBV6-5 to TRBJ2-1, with D perhaps matching TRBD2 (7 bases). V lost 8 bases and J 8 bases, leaving 13 bases between the germline ends. Germline CDR1 and CDR2: MNHEY and SVGAGI. CDR3 size: 12 residues. The CDR3 coding sequence is TGTGCCAGCTGGGGGGGGGCCCATGAGCAGTTCTTC. Translated: CASWGGAHEQFF.

This clonotype was recorded only once. This could be a read error, since a much larger clone is one nucleotide away. This chain links TRBV4-1 with TRBJ1-1; unclear D gene. With 9 bases removed from V and 1 base from J, the gap between germline ends came to 12 bases. The CDR3 spans 13 residues. Germline V gene data show CDR1 as MGHRA and CDR2 as YSYEKL. The CDR3 region is CASRSPPNTEAFF. CDR3 DNA sequence: TGCGCCAGTAGATCACCCCCGAACACTGAAGCTTTCTTT.

This clonotype was seen repeatedly, ten times or more. J is TRBJ1-1 and V is TRBV4-2; unclear D gene. CDR1 LGHNA and CDR2 YNFKEQ come from the germline V gene. The CDR3 runs 13 residues. V was cut by 1 base and J by 0 bases, with 3 bases left in between. The CDR3 DNA is TGTGCCAGCAGCCAAGGAATGAACACTGAAGCTTTCTTT. Translation: CASSQGMNTEAFF.

This clonotype was recorded many times. The rearrangement joins TRBV7-8 to TRBJ1-1; D remains ambiguous. V lost 0 bases to trimming and J lost 3 bases, with 5 bases between them. The CDR3 runs 13 residues. Germline V gives CDR1 SGHVS, CDR2 FQNEAQ. CDR3 DNA: TGTGCCAGCAGCTTAGCCCCATACACTGAAGCTTTCTTT. The encoded protein is CASSLAPYTEAFF.

The chain is built from TRBV28 and TRBJ2-2; 8 nucleotides line up with TRBD1. Germline CDR1 and CDR2: MDHEN and SYDVKM. There are 17 residues in the CDR3. V dropped 4 bases and J dropped 6; count of bases not matched to a gene: 13. CDR3 nucleotides: TGTGCCAGCAGTTACACCTCTAGACAGGGGTTCCCCGGGGAGCTGTTTTTT. This encodes CASSYTSRQGFPGELFF.

This clonotype was detected only a few times. The chain joins TRBV7-9 to TRBJ2-3, with 10 bases identical to TRBD2. From germline, CDR1 is SEHNR and CDR2 FQNEAQ (reference sequence). V was clipped by 6 bases and J by 0 bases; unmatched bases: 12. The CDR3 contains 18 residues. Here the CDR3 reads CASRVLAGEFPSTDTQYF. Written as DNA, the CDR3 is TGTGCCAGCAGGGTTCTAGCGGGGGAATTTCCTAGCACAGATACGCAGTATTTT.